The rows below give T cell receptor beta chains drawn from one sample of a study of blood T cell repertoires in COVID-19. Profiled with immunoSEQ multiplex PCR; TCRdb holds only in-frame clones, not every one. Among tens of thousands of clones listed, roughly 90% were seen once. The sequencing sample was made of peripheral blood. These receptors came from a man at least 80 years old with acute or convalescent COVID-19. Each CDR3 is given with its conserved first and last residue. The D gene is left open where the match is weak.

D	J	V	DNA	CDR3
NA	TRBJ2-7	TRBV19	TGTGCCAGTAGCCAACAGGGTTGGGCCTACGAGCAGTACTTC	CASSQQGWAYEQYF
TRBD2	TRBJ2-1	TRBV6-4	TGTGCCAGCAGTGACTACCGGGGACTAGCGGGCCGCCAAAAACTCCGGGATGCAGCGACTGAGCAGTTCTTC	CASSDYRGLAGRQKLRDAATEQFF
NA	TRBJ2-2	TRBV10-3	TGTGCCATCAGTGAGGACTGGCCCGGGGAGCTGTTTTTT	CAISEDWPGELFF
NA	TRBJ1-2	TRBV24-1	TGTGCCACCAGTGATTCCCGGGGTCTTGGCTACACCTTC	CATSDSRGLGYTF
NA	TRBJ1-2	TRBV19	TGTGCCAGTAGTACGGAGCCTGACGGCCCTTATGGCTACACCTTC	CASSTEPDGPYGYTF
TRBD1	TRBJ1-1	TRBV19	TGTGCCAGTAGCCAAGGGGGCTTGAACACTGAAGCTTTCTTT	CASSQGGLNTEAFF
NA	TRBJ1-5	TRBV5-1	TGCGCCAGCAGCTTGGCCCTTGATAGGGAGTGGGCAAGTCAGCCCCAGCATTTT	CASSLALDREWASQPQHF
NA	TRBJ2-7	TRBV15	TGTGCCACCAGCAGAGATGTGAGCTCGTACGAGCAGTACTTC	CATSRDVSSYEQYF
TRBD2	TRBJ2-3	TRBV29-1	TGCAGCACCTCCGGGGGGGGCCGGGGGGCAGATACGCAGTATTTT	CSTSGGGRGADTQYF
TRBD2	TRBJ2-3	TRBV5-1	TGCGCCAGCAGCTTGACGGCGGGGGAAGATACGCAGTATTTT	CASSLTAGEDTQYF
NA	TRBJ2-7	TRBV5-4	TGTGCCAGCAGCTCCTTGAGACAGGGTGGCGCGGGGGAGCAGTACTTC	CASSSLRQGGAGEQYF
TRBD2	TRBJ2-1	TRBV6-5	TGTGCCAGCTCCGGCCTAGCGGGAGCCTACAATGAGCAGTTCTTC	CASSGLAGAYNEQFF
TRBD1	TRBJ2-4	TRBV20-1	TGCAGTGCTAGTGGACAGGGGGCTGAAGCCAAAAACATTCAGTACTTC	CSASGQGAEAKNIQYF
NA	TRBJ2-2	TRBV7-9	TGTGCCAGCAGCTTAGTTGGGGCGGTCGGGGAGCTGTTTTTT	CASSLVGAVGELFF
NA	TRBJ2-5	TRBV11-2	TGTGCCAGCAGCTTATGGCAGGGCGTAGAGACCCAGTACTTC	CASSLWQGVETQYF
NA	TRBJ2-2	TRBV5-1	TGCGCCAGCAGCTTGATCACAGGACGGCCCGGGGAGCTGTTTTTT	CASSLITGRPGELFF
NA	TRBJ1-5	TRBV5-1	TGCGCCAGCAGCTTAAACGGAGTATATAGCAATCAGCCCCAGCATTTT	CASSLNGVYSNQPQHF
NA	TRBJ1-3	TRBV9	TGTGCCAGCAGCGGCGGGACGGCAGGAAACACCATATATTTT	CASSGGTAGNTIYF